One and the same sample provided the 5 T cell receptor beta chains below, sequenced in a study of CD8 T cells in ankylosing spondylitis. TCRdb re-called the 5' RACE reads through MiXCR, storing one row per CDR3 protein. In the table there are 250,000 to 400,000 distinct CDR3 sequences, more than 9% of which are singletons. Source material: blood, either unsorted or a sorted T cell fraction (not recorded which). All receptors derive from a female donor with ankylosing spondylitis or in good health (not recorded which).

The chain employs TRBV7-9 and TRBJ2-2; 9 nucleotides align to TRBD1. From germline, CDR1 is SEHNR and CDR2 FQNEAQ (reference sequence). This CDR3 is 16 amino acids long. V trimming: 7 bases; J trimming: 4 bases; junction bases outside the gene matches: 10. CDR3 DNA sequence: TGTGCCAGCACCCCCCCGGGACAGGGCGTCACCGGGGAGCTGTTTTTT. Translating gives CASTPPGQGVTGELFF.

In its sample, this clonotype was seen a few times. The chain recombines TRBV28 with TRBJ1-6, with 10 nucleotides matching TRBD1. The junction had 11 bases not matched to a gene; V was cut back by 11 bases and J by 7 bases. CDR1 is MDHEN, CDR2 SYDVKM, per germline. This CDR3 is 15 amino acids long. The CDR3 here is CAGVLDRGWNSPLHF. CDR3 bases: TGTGCCGGAGTTTTGGACAGGGGGTGGAATTCACCCCTCCACTTT.

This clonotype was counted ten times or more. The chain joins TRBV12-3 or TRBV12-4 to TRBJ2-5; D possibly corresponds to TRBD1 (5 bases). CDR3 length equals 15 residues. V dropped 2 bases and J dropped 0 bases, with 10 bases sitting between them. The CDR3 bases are TGTGCCAGCAGTTTAAGGGGAACAGACCAAGAGACCCAGTACTTC. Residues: CASSLRGTDQETQYF.

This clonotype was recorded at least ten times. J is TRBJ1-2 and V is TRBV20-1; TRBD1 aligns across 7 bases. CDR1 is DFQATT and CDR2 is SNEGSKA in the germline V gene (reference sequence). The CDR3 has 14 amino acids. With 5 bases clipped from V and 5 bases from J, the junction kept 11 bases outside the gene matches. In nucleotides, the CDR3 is TGCAGTGCTGAAGACAGGGCGTGGGGGTATGGCTACACCTTC. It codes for CSAEDRAWGYGYTF.

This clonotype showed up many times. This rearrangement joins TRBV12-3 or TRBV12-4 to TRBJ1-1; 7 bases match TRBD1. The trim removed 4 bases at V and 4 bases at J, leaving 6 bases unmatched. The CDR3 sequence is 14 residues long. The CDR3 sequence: CASSSQGGATEAFF. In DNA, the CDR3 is TGTGCCAGCAGTTCCCAGGGGGGAGCCACTGAAGCTTTCTTT.